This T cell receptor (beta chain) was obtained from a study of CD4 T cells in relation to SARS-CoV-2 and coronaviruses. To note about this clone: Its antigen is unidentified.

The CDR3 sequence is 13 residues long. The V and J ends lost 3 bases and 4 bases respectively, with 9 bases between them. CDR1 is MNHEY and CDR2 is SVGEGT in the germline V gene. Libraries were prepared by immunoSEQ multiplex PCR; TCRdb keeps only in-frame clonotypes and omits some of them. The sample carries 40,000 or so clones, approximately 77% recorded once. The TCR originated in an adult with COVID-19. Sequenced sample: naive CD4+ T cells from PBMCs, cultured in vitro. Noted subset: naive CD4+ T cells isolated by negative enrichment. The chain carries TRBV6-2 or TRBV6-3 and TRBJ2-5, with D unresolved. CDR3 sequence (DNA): TGTGCCAGCAGTTATGGATGGCGAGAGACCCAGTACTTC. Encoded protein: CASSYGWRETQYF.